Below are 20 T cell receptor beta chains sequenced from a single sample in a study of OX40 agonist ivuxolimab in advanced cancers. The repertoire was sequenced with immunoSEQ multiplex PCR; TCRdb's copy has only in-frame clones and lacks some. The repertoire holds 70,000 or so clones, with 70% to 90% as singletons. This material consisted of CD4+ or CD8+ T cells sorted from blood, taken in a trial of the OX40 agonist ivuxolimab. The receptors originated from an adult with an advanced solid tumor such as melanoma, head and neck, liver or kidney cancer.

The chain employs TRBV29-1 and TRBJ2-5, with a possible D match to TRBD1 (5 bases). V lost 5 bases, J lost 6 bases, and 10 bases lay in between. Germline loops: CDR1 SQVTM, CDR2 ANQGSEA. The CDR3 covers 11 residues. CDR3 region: CSVSREQTQYF. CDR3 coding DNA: TGCAGCGTTTCCAGGGAACAGACCCAGTACTTC.

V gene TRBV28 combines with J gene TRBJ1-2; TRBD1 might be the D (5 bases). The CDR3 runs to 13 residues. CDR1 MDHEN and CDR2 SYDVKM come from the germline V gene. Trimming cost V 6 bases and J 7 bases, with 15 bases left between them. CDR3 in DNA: TGTGCCAGCAGGCCGACAGAAGAACGTGGCTACACCTTC. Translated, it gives CASRPTEERGYTF.

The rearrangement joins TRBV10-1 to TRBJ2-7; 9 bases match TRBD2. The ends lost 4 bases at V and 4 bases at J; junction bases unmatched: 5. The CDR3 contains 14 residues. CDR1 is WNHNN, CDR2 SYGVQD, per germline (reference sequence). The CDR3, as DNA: TGCGCCAGCAGTGGCGGTAGCGGGAGTTACGAGCAGTACTTC. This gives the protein CASSGGSGSYEQYF.

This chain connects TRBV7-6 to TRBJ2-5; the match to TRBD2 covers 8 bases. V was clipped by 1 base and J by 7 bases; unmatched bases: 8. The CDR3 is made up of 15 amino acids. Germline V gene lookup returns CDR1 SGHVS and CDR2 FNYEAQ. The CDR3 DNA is TGTGCCAGCAGCTTAGACGCTAGCAGCGGGGGGACCCAGTACTTC. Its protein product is CASSLDASSGGTQYF.

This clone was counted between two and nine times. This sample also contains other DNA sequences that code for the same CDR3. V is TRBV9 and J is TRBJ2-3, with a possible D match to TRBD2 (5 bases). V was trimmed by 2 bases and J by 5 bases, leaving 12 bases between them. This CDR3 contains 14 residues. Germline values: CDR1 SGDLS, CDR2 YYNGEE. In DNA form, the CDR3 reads TGTGCCAGCAGCGTTTTGAGCGGCCTAGATACGCAGTATTTT. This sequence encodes CASSVLSGLDTQYF.

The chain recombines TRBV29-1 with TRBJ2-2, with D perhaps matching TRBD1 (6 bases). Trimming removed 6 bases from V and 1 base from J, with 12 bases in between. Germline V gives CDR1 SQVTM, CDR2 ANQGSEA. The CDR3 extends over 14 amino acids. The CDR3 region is CSVSGQMNTGELFF. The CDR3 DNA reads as TGCAGCGTCTCCGGACAGATGAACACCGGGGAGCTGTTTTTT.

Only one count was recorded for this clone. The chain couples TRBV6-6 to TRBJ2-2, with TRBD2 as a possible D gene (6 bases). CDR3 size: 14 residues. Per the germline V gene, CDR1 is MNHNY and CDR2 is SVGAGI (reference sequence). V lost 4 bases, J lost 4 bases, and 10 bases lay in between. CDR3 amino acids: CASSSGLPTGELFF. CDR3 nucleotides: TGTGCCAGCAGTTCGGGACTTCCCACCGGGGAGCTGTTTTTT.

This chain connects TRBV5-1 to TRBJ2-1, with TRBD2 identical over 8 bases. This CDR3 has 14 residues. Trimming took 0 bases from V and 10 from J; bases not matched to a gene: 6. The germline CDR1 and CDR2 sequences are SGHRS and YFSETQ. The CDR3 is CASSLGLARGEQFF. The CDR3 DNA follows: TGCGCCAGCAGCTTGGGACTAGCGAGGGGAGAGCAGTTCTTC.

CDR3 coding DNA: TGTGCCAGCAGTTACAGGGATAGTGGCACAGATACGCAGTATTTT. This sequence encodes CASSYRDSGTDTQYF. The V call is TRBV6-5, the J call TRBJ2-3; D gene ambiguous. The CDR3 has 15 residues. In germline, CDR1 is MNHEY, CDR2 SVGAGI. Trimming removed 2 bases from V and 1 base from J, with 10 bases in between.

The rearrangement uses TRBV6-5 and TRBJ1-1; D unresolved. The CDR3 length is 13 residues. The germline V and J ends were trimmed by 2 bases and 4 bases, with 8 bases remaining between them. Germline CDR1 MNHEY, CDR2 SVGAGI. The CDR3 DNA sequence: TGTGCCAGCAGTTACACGGGGTTCACTGAAGCTTTCTTT. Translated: CASSYTGFTEAFF.

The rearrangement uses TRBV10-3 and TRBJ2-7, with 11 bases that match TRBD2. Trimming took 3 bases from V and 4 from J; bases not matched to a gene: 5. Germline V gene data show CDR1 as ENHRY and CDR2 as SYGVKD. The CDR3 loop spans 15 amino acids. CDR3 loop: CAISEIVAGGYEQYF. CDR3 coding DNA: TGTGCCATCAGTGAAATTGTAGCGGGAGGGTACGAGCAGTACTTC.

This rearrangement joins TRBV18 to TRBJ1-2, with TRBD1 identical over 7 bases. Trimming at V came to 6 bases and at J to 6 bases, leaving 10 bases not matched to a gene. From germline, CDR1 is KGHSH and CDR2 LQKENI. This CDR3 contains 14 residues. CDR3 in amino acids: CASSSRDRSNGYTF. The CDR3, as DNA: TGTGCCAGCTCGTCTCGGGACAGAAGTAATGGCTACACCTTC.

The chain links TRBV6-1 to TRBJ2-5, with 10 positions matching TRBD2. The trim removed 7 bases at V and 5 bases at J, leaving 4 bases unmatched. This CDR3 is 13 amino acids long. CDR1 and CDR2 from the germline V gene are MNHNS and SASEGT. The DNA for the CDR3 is TGTGCCAGCACCAAGCGGGGGGGTGAGACCCAGTACTTC. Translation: CASTKRGGETQYF.

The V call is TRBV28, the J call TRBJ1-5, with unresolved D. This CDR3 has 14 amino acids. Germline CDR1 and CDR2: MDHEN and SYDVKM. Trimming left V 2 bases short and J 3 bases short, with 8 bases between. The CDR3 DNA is TGTGCCAGCAGTTTAGGAGGGTACAATCAGCCCCAGCATTTT. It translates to CASSLGGYNQPQHF.

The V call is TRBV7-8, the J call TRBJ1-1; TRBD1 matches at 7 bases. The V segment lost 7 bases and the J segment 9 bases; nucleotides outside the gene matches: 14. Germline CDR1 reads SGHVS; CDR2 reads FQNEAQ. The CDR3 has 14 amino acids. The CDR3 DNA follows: TGTGCCAGCACCGCCGCCCCCGGGACAGTCAAAGCTTTCTTT. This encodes CASTAAPGTVKAFF.

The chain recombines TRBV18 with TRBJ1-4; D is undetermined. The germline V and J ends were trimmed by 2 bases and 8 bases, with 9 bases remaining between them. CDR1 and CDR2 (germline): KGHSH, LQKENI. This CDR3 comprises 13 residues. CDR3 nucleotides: TGTGCCAGCTCACCAAAAAAAGGCGAAAAACTGTTTTTT. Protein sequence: CASSPKKGEKLFF.

CDR3 in amino acids: CASRGDTGELFF. The DNA of the CDR3 is TGTGCCAGCAGAGGGGACACCGGGGAGCTGTTTTTT. The chain recombines TRBV7-9 with TRBJ2-2; D is possibly TRBD1 (5 bases). Between the trimmed V and J ends, which lost 6 bases and 3 bases, there was a span of 5 bases. The length of the CDR3 is 12 residues. Germline V lookup: CDR1 SEHNR, CDR2 FQNEAQ (reference sequence).

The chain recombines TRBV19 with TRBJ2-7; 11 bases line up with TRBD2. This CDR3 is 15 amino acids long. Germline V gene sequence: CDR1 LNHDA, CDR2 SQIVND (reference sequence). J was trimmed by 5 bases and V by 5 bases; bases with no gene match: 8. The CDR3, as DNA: TGTGCCAGTAGTTTTTTAGCGGGAGGGACCCACGAGCAGTACTTC. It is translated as CASSFLAGGTHEQYF.

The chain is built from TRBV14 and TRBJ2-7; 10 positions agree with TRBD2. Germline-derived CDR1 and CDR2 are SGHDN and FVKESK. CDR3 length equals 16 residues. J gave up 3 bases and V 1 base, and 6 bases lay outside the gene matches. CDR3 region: CASSQGPSGSGYEQYF. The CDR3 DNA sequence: TGTGCCAGCAGCCAAGGCCCTAGCGGGAGCGGCTACGAGCAGTACTTC. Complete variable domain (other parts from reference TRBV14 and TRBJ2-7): EAGVTQFPSHSVIEKGQTVTLRCDPISGHDNLYWYRRVMGKEIKFLLHFVKESKQDESGMPNNRFLAERTGGTYSTLKVQPAELEDSGVYFCASSQGPSGSGYEQYFGPGTRLTVT.

The CDR3 DNA sequence: TGTGCCAGTAGTATTGGGACAGTGAATCAGCCCCAGCATTTT. This encodes CASSIGTVNQPQHF. The genes are TRBV19 and TRBJ1-5; TRBD1 matches at 7 bases. This CDR3 spans 14 amino acids. The trim removed 3 bases at V and 4 bases at J, leaving 3 bases unmatched. Per the germline V gene, CDR1 is LNHDA and CDR2 is SQIVND (reference sequence).